The next 9 T cell receptor beta chains were all read from a single sample in a study of T cell repertoires in cytomegalovirus infection. TCRdb re-called the reads through MiXCR, storing one row per CDR3 protein. The sample includes 200,000 or so distinct CDR3 sequences, over 25% of them seen just once. Sequencing input: PBMCs. The source of these receptors is a human donor in good health (CMV status not recorded). Some clones in this sample may be carry-over from other donors' samples.

The V and J genes are TRBV29-1 and TRBJ1-6, with D unresolved. CDR1 SQVTM and CDR2 ANQGSEA come from the germline V gene. The CDR3 is made up of 13 amino acids. Deletions cut 6 bases from V and 9 bases from J, with 15 bases between. CDR3 DNA sequence: TGCAGCGTAGAGATCGGGGAGGGTTCACCCCTCCACTTT. Translation: CSVEIGEGSPLHF.

CDR3 DNA sequence: TGTGCCAGCAGCCCCCGAACTTATAGCAATCAGCCCCAGCATTTT. Amino acids: CASSPRTYSNQPQHF. The rearrangement uses TRBV7-2 and TRBJ1-5; D is uncertain. V gave up 5 bases and J gave up 0 bases, with 11 bases separating them. This CDR3 has 15 residues. Per germline, CDR1 SGHTA and CDR2 FQGNSA. Full variable domain (rest looked up from reference TRBV7-2 and TRBJ1-5): GAGVSQSPSNKVTEKGKDVELRCDPISGHTALYWYRQSLGQGLEFLIYFQGNSAPDKSGLPSDRFSAERTGGSVSTLTIQRTQQEDSAVYLCASSPRTYSNQPQHFGDGTRLSIL.

This chain connects TRBV6-2 or TRBV6-3 to TRBJ1-1; D is possibly TRBD1 (6 bases). The CDR3 consists of 14 residues. Germline-derived CDR1 and CDR2 are MNHEY and SVGEGT. V dropped 8 bases and J dropped 4 bases, with 17 bases sitting between them. The CDR3, as DNA: TGTGCCAGCTCTCGAGGGGGGGCGAGCACTGAAGCTTTCTTT. As protein: CASSRGGASTEAFF.

A remark on this clonotype: A much larger clone is a single base away; this may be a read error. The genes are TRBV27 and TRBJ1-1; D is possibly TRBD1 (5 bases). Germline loops: CDR1 MNHEY, CDR2 SMNVEV (reference sequence). The CDR3 runs 15 residues. Trimming took 2 bases from V and 0 from J, leaving 10 bases between them. The CDR3: CASSLPAGMNTEAFF. The CDR3, as DNA: TGTGCCAGCAGTTTACCAGCAGGGATGAACACTGAAGCTTTCTTT.

This clonotype was picked up a small number of times. The chain links TRBV30 to TRBJ2-6, with 9 bases matching TRBD1. Trimming removed 3 bases from V and 4 bases from J; junction bases left unmatched: 7. Germline loops: CDR1 GTSNPN, CDR2 SVGIG (reference sequence). This CDR3 region has 16 residues. CDR3 DNA: TGTGCCTGGAGGGGTACAGGGGGCAAAGGGGCCAACGTCCTGACTTTC. Amino acids: CAWRGTGGKGANVLTF. The whole variable domain, remainder taken from reference TRBV30 and TRBJ2-6, is SQTIHQWPATLVQPVGSPLSLECTVEGTSNPNLYWYRQAAGRGLQLLFYSVGIGQISSEVPQNLSASRPQDRQFILSSKKLLLSDSGFYLCAWRGTGGKGANVLTFGAGSRLTVL.

This clonotype has just a few counts. The rearrangement links TRBV6-6 to TRBJ1-6, with 9 bases lining up with TRBD1. CDR3 length equals 18 residues. Germline CDR1 reads MNHNY; CDR2 reads SVGAGI (reference sequence). V trimming: 4 bases; J trimming: 6 bases; junction bases outside the gene matches: 13. The CDR3 loop reads CASSSKSGTGTRNSPLHF. The CDR3 DNA follows: TGTGCCAGCAGTTCAAAATCCGGGACAGGGACCCGTAATTCACCCCTCCACTTT.

The V gene is TRBV20-1, the J gene TRBJ2-5; 12 bases are a match to TRBD2. The V gene end was trimmed by 0 bases and the J gene end by 2 bases; junction bases not matched to a gene: 4. The CDR3 runs 16 residues. The V gene's germline CDR1 is DFQATT and CDR2 SNEGSKA (reference sequence). CDR3 residues: CSARDPLAGGQETQYF. The DNA for the CDR3 is TGCAGTGCTAGAGATCCTCTAGCGGGGGGGCAAGAGACCCAGTACTTC.

The CDR3 DNA reads TGTGCCAGCAGCCCGAAATTGACGGAAGTTGAGAACACTGAAGCTTTCTTT. Translated: CASSPKLTEVENTEAFF. The chain is built from TRBV5-6 and TRBJ1-1; D not certain. Germline V lookup: CDR1 SGHDT, CDR2 YYEEEE. The CDR3 sequence is 17 residues long. Trimming stripped 4 bases from V and 1 base from J, with 20 bases between. The variable domain in full, with the rest retrieved from reference TRBV5-6 and TRBJ1-1, is DAGVTQSPTHLIKTRGQQVTLRCSPKSGHDTVSWYQQALGQGPQFIFQYYEEEERQRGNFPDRFSGHQFPNYSSELNVNALLLGDSALYLCASSPKLTEVENTEAFFGQGTRLTVV.

The chain is built from TRBV30 and TRBJ1-1; TRBD1 might be the D (6 bases). The CDR3 extends over 15 amino acids. In germline, CDR1 is GTSNPN, CDR2 SVGIG (reference sequence). V was shortened by 1 base and J by 1 base, with 13 bases between the two germline ends. In DNA form, the CDR3 reads TGTGCCTGGAGTGGGGGGGCAGGGGAGAACACTGAAGCTTTCTTT. Amino acids: CAWSGGAGENTEAFF.